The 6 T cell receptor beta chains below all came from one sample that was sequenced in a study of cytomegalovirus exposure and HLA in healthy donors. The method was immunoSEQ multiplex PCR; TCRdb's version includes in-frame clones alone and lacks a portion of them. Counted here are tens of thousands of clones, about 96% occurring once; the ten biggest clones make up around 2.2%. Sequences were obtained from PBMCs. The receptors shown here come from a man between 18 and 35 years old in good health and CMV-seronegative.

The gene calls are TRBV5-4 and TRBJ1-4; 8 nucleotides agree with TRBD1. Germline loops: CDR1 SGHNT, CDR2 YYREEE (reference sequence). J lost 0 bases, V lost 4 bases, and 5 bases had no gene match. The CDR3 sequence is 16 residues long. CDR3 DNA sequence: TGTGCCAGCAGCCAGGGACAGGCAGCAACTAATGAAAAACTGTTTTTT. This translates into CASSQGQAATNEKLFF.

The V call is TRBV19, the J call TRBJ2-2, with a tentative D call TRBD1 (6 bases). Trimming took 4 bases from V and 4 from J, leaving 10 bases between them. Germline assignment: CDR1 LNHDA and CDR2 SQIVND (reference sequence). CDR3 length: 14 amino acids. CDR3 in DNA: TGTGCCAGTAGTAGGAGACAGGCCACCGGGGAGCTGTTTTTT. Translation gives CASSRRQATGELFF. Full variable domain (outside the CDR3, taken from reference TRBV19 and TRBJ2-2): DGGITQSPKYLFRKEGQNVTLSCEQNLNHDAMYWYRQDPGQGLRLIYYSQIVNDFQKGDIAEGYSVSREKKESFPLTVTSAQKNPTAFYLCASSRRQATGELFFGEGSRLTVL.

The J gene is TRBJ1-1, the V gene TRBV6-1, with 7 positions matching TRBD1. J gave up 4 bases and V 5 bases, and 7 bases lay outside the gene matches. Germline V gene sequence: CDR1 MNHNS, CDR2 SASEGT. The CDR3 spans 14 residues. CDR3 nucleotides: TGTGCCAGCAGTCGGACAGGTCAGGGCACTGAAGCTTTCTTT. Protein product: CASSRTGQGTEAFF.

The CDR3, as DNA: TGTGCCAGCAGTGCCGGGAGGGGCAGCACTGAAGCTTTCTTT. Protein: CASSAGRGSTEAFF. The chain joins TRBV2 to TRBJ1-1; D might be TRBD1 (5 bases). V was pared by 4 bases and J by 4 bases, with 13 bases between. This CDR3 contains 14 residues. CDR1 and CDR2 from the germline V gene are SNHLY and FYNNEI.

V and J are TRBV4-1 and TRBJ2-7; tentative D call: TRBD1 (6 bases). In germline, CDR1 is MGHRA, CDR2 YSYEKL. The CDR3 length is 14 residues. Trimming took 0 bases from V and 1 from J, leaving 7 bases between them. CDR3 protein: CASSQEDSSYEQYF. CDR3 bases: TGCGCCAGCAGCCAAGAGGACAGTTCCTACGAGCAGTACTTC.

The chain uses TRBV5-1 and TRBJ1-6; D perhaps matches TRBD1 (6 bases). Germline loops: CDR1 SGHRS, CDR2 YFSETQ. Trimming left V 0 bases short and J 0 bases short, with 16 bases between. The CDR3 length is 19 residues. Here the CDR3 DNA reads TGCGCCAGCAGCTTGGGGACAACAGGGCCAAGCTCCTATAATTCACCCCTCCACTTT. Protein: CASSLGTTGPSSYNSPLHF.